The sequence of this T cell receptor (beta chain) was determined in a study of T cell responses to AZD1222 COVID-19 vaccine. Whole-study results and caveats: With two AZD1222 doses given, Spike-specific TCR breadth and depth both rose.

About this clone: Antigen: not known.

TCRdb's copy holds only in-frame clones and misses some; the assay was immunoSEQ multiplex PCR. This sample has roughly 8,000 clones; over 75% occur once, and the top ten carry about 7.2%. CDR1 is LNHNV and CDR2 is YYDKDF in the germline V gene (reference sequence). Germline trimming cut 3 bases from V and 5 bases from J; bases unmatched to any gene: 6. The CDR3 is 14 residues long. The chain couples TRBV15 to TRBJ2-5; 7 nucleotides line up with TRBD2. This sequence was found in an adult who received the AZD1222 COVID-19 vaccine. Sequencing was performed on peripheral blood, taken 28 days after the second AZD1222 dose. The CDR3 region is CATSSLNGGETQYF. The CDR3 nucleotides are TGTGCCACCAGCAGCCTGAACGGGGGGGAGACCCAGTACTTC.